These 10 T cell receptor beta chains were all obtained from the same sample, sequenced in a study of technical replicates of blood from a handful of donors (dated by TCRdb to 2016 to 2017). The library relied on the immunoSEQ multiplex PCR assay. Imported from immuneACCESS, the table was reduced by TCRdb to in-frame sequences with V and J called. These copies leave out some clones; in studies compared against another copy, an unresolved V gene accounts for under half, and the cause of the remainder is not known. This sample has 44,000 or so clones in its table, and more than 85% of those were observed once. The ten most abundant clones make up about 3.9% of the sample. Sequenced input: PBMCs. All receptors derive from a human donor in good health. Some clones in this sample may be carry-over from other donors' samples.

The chain carries TRBV11-2 and TRBJ1-6; a possible D gene is TRBD1 (5 bases). The V end lost 1 base, the J end lost 5 bases, and 9 bases lay between the germline ends. The CDR3 runs to 15 residues. Germline values: CDR1 SGHAT, CDR2 FQNNGV. The CDR3: CASSLGATDNSPLHF. The CDR3 DNA sequence: TGTGCCAGCAGCTTAGGGGCGACAGATAATTCACCCCTCCACTTT.

The chain uses TRBV7-3 and TRBJ2-2; 12 nucleotides align to TRBD2. Germline CDR1 reads SGHTA; CDR2 reads FQGTGA. The J segment lost 6 bases and the V segment lost 2 bases, leaving 7 bases of the junction unmatched. The CDR3 runs 17 residues. CDR3 region: CASSLVSSGREAGELFF. CDR3 bases: TGTGCCAGCAGCTTAGTCTCTAGCGGGAGGGAAGCCGGGGAGCTGTTTTTT.

This chain uses TRBV7-9 with TRBJ2-6, with D perhaps matching TRBD2 (5 bases). Germline CDR1 reads SEHNR; CDR2 reads FQNEAQ (reference sequence). This CDR3 has 15 residues. Trimming left V 1 base short and J 3 bases short, with 7 bases between. The CDR3 loop reads CASSLEGDGANVLTF. The CDR3 coding sequence is TGTGCCAGCAGCTTAGAGGGAGATGGGGCCAACGTCCTGACTTTC.

The CDR3 reads CASSQEGSGGAIDTQYF. CDR3 DNA sequence: TGCGCCAGCAGCCAAGAGGGTAGCGGGGGGGCCATAGATACGCAGTATTTT. The chain joins TRBV4-1 to TRBJ2-3; 11 bases are a match to TRBD2. CDR1 MGHRA and CDR2 YSYEKL come from the germline V gene. V trimming: 0 bases; J trimming: 5 bases; junction bases outside the gene matches: 7. CDR3 size: 17 residues.

CDR3 DNA sequence: TGTGCCAGCAGAACAATACAGGGGGCAGCCTACGAGCAGTACTTC. Translated: CASRTIQGAAYEQYF. This rearrangement joins TRBV6-5 to TRBJ2-7, with 9 bases identical to TRBD1. The trim removed 6 bases at V and 2 bases at J, leaving 8 bases unmatched. The CDR3 runs to 15 residues. Germline V lookup: CDR1 MNHEY, CDR2 SVGAGI.

This clone was recorded only once. This sequence joins TRBV5-4 and TRBJ2-2, with 7 bases identical to TRBD2. From germline, CDR1 is SGHNT and CDR2 YYREEE (reference sequence). Trimming cost V 0 bases and J 0 bases; bases outside gene matches: 2. This CDR3 spans 16 amino acids. Here the CDR3 DNA reads TGTGCCAGCAGCTTGGGGGGGGGAACGAACACCGGGGAGCTGTTTTTT. Its protein is CASSLGGGTNTGELFF.

The rearrangement links TRBV6-5 to TRBJ2-1; 9 nucleotides align to TRBD2. V trimming: 7 bases; J trimming: 4 bases; junction bases outside the gene matches: 8. Germline loops: CDR1 MNHEY, CDR2 SVGAGI. The CDR3 length is 15 residues. The CDR3 sequence: CASTRLAGTYNEQFF. The CDR3 nucleotides read TGTGCCAGCACCCGCCTAGCGGGGACGTACAATGAGCAGTTCTTC.

The chain links TRBV7-3 to TRBJ1-1; maybe TRBD1 (5 bases). The CDR3 covers 14 residues. Germline V gene sequence: CDR1 SGHTA, CDR2 FQGTGA. Trimming stripped 3 bases from V and 4 bases from J, with 12 bases between. DNA for the CDR3: TGTGCCAGCAGCTTGGGGGGAACGGGCACTGAAGCTTTCTTT. Residues: CASSLGGTGTEAFF. The entire variable domain, with the rest obtained from reference TRBV7-3 and TRBJ1-1, is as follows: GAGVSQTPSNKVTEKGKYVELRCDPISGHTALYWYRQSLGQGPEFLIYFQGTGAADDSGLPNDRFFAVRPEGSVSTLKIQRTERGDSAVYLCASSLGGTGTEAFFGQGTRLTVV.

The V and J genes are TRBV2 and TRBJ1-2; D unclear. The CDR3 is 18 residues long. Looked up from germline, CDR1 is SNHLY and CDR2 is FYNNEI. V lost 4 bases, J lost 7 bases, and 28 bases lay in between. CDR3 sequence: CASSAWPKPAGEDFGYTF. CDR3 coding DNA: TGTGCCAGCAGTGCCTGGCCCAAACCGGCGGGAGAGGATTTTGGCTACACCTTC.

V usage is TRBV9 and J usage is TRBJ2-2, with unresolved D. Trimming removed 5 bases from V and 1 base from J, with 6 bases in between. CDR3 length: 13 amino acids. From germline, CDR1 is SGDLS and CDR2 YYNGEE. DNA of the CDR3: TGTGCCAGCAGTTCCGGGAACACCGGGGAGCTGTTTTTT. Translating it yields CASSSGNTGELFF. Full variable domain (outside the CDR3, taken from reference TRBV9 and TRBJ2-2): DSGVTQTPKHLITATGQRVTLRCSPRSGDLSVYWYQQSLDQGLQFLIQYYNGEERAKGNILERFSAQQFPDLHSELNLSSLELGDSALYFCASSSGNTGELFFGEGSRLTVL.